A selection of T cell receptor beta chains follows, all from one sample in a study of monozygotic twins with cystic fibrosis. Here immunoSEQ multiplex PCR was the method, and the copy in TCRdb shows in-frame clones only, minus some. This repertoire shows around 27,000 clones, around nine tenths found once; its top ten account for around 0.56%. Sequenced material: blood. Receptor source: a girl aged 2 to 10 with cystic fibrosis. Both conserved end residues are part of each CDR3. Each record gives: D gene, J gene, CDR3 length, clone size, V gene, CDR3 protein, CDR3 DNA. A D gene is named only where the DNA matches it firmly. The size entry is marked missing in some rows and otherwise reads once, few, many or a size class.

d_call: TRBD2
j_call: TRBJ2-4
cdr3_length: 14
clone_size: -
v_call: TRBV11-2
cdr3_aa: CASSLVMGGNIQYF
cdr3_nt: TGTGCCAGCAGCTTAGTAATGGGGGGGAACATTCAGTACTTC

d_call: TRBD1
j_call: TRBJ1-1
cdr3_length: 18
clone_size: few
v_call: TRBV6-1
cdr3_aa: CASSERGDREGWNTEAFF
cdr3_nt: TGTGCCAGCAGTGAAAGGGGGGACAGAGAAGGTTGGAACACTGAAGCTTTCTTT

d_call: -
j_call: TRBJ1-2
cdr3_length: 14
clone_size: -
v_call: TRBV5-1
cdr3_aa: CASSETTGNYGYTF
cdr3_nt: TGCGCCAGCAGCGAAACTACAGGGAACTATGGCTACACCTTC

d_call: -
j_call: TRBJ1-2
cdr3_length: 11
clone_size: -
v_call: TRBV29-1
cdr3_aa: CSVVGGDGYTF
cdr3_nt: TGCAGCGTTGTGGGGGGGGACGGCTACACCTTC

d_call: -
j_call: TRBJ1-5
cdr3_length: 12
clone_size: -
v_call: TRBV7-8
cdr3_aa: CASSSKIQPQHF
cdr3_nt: TGTGCCAGCAGCTCGAAGATCCAGCCCCAGCATTTT

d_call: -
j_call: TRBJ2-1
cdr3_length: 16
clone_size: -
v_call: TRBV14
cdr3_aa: CASSQDRTHILNEQFF
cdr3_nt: TGTGCCAGCAGCCAAGATCGGACCCATATTTTAAATGAGCAGTTCTTC

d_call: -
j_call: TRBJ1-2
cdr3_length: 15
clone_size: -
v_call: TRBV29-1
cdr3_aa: CSVGGWDGLNYGYTF
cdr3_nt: TGCAGCGTTGGGGGGTGGGACGGTCTAAACTATGGCTACACCTTC

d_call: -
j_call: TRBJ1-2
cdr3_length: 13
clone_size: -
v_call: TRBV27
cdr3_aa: CASSLSVGRGYTF
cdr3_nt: TGTGCCAGCAGTTTATCAGTAGGGAGAGGCTACACCTTC

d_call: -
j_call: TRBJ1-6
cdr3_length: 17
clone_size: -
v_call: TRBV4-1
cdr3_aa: CASSHPPGGAVNSPLHF
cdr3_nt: TGCGCCAGCAGCCATCCACCCGGGGGGGCGGTTAATTCACCCCTCCACTTT

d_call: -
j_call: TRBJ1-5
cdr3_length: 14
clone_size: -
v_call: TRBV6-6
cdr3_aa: CASSYDRINQPQHF
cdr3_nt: TGTGCCAGCAGTTACGACAGGATCAATCAGCCCCAGCATTTT

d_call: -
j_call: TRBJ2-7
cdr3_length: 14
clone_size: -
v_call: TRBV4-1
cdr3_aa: CASSQSQVGYEQYF
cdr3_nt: TGCGCCAGCAGCCAATCCCAGGTGGGCTACGAGCAGTACTTC

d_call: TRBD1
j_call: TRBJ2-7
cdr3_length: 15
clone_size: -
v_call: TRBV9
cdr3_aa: CASSVGETGAYEQYF
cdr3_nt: TGTGCCAGCAGCGTAGGTGAGACAGGGGCCTACGAGCAGTACTTC

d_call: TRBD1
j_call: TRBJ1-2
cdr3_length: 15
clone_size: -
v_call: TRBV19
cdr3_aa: CASSIKTGGFFGYTF
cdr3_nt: TGTGCCAGTAGTATCAAGACAGGGGGCTTTTTTGGCTACACCTTC

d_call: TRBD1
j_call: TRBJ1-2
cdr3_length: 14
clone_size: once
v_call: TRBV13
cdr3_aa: CASRGQGANYGYTF
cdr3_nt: TGTGCCAGCAGGGGACAGGGGGCTAACTATGGCTACACCTTC

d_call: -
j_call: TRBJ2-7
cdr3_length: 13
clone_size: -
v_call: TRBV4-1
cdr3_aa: CASSPHSSYEQYF
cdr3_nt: TGCGCCAGCAGCCCTCATTCCTCCTACGAGCAGTACTTC

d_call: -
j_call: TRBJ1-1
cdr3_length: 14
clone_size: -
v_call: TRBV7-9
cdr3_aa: CASSRRRRGDEAFF
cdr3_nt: TGTGCCAGCAGCCGCCGCCGCCGGGGGGATGAAGCTTTCTTT

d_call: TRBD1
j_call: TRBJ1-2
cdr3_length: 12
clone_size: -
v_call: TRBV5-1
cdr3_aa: CASSGQNYGYTF
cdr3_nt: TGCGCCAGCTCGGGACAGAACTATGGCTACACCTTC

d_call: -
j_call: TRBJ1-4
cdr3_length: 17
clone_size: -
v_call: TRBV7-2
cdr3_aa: CASSPLTGGVKDEKLFF
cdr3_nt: TGTGCCAGCAGCCCTCTCACGGGGGGGGTAAAAGATGAAAAACTGTTTTTT

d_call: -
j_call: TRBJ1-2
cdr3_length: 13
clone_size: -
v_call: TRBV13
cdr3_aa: CASSRPRNYGYTF
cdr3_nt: TGTGCCAGCAGCCGGCCGAGAAACTATGGCTACACCTTC

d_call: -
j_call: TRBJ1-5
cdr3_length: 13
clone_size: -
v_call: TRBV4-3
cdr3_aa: CASSQGAGQPQHF
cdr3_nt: TGCGCCAGCAGCCAAGGGGCCGGACAGCCCCAGCATTTT

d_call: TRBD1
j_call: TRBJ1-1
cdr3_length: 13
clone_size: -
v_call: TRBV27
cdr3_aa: CASRTGGGTEAFF
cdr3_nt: TGTGCCAGCAGGACAGGGGGCGGCACTGAAGCTTTCTTT

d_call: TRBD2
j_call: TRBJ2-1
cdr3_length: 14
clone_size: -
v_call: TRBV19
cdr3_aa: CASSIRGGFGEQFF
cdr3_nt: TGTGCCAGTAGTATCCGGGGGGGCTTTGGTGAGCAGTTCTTC

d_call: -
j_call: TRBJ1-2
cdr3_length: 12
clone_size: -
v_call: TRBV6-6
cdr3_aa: CAGRALNYGYTF
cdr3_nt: TGTGCCGGTCGTGCCCTTAACTATGGCTACACCTTC

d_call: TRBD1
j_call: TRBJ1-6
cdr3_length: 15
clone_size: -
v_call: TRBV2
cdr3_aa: CASRARQGRASPLHF
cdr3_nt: TGTGCCAGCAGGGCTCGACAGGGGCGGGCTTCACCCCTCCACTTT

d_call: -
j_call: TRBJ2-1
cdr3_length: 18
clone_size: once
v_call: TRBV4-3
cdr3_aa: CASSQDSAVVPSLNEQFF
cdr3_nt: TGCGCCAGCAGCCAAGATAGCGCGGTCGTCCCTTCCCTAAATGAGCAGTTCTTC

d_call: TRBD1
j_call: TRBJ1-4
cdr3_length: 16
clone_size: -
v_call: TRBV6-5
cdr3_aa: CASSYSRAGGGEKLFF
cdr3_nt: TGTGCCAGCAGTTACTCACGGGCAGGGGGTGGTGAAAAACTGTTTTTT

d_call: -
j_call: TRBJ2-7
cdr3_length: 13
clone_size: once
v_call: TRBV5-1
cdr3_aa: CASSLAGTYEQYF
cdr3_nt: TGCGCCAGCAGCTTGGCGGGGACCTACGAGCAGTACTTC

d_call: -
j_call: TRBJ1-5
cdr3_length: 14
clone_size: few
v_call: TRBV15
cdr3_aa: CATSIGESNQPQHF
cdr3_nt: TGTGCCACCAGCATCGGGGAGAGCAATCAGCCCCAGCATTTT

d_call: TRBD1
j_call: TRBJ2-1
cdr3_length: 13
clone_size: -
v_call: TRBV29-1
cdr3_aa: CSVRQGAYNEQFF
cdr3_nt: TGCAGCGTTCGACAGGGGGCATACAATGAGCAGTTCTTC

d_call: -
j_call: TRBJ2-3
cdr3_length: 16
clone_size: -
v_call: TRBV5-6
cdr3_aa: CASSPRFVGSTDTQYF
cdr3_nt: TGTGCCAGCAGCCCCCGTTTTGTAGGGAGCACAGATACGCAGTATTTT

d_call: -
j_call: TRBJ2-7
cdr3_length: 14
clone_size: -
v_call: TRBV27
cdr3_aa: CASSITGRSYEQYF
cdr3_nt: TGTGCCAGCAGCATTACGGGACGGAGCTACGAGCAGTACTTC

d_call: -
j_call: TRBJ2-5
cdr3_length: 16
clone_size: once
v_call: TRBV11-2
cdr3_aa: CASSLDVGARGETQYF
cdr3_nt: TGTGCCAGCAGCTTAGATGTGGGGGCCCGAGGGGAGACCCAGTACTTC